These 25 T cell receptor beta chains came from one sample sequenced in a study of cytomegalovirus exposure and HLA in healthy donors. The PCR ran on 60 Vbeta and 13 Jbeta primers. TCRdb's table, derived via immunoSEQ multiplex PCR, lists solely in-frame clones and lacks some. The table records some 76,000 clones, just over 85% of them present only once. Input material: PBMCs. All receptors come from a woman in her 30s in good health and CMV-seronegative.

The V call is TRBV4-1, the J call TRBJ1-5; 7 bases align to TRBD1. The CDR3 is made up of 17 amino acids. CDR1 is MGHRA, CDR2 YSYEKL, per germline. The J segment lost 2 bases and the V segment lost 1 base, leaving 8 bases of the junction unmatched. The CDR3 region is CASSQGGKGAGNQPQHF. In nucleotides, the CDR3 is TGCGCCAGCAGCCAAGGGGGGAAGGGGGCGGGCAATCAGCCCCAGCATTTT.

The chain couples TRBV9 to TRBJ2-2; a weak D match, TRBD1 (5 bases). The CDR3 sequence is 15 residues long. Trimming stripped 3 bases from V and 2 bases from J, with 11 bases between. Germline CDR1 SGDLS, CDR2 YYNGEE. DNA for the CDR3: TGTGCCAGCAGCGGGACACGAGGAAACACCGGGGAGCTGTTTTTT. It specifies CASSGTRGNTGELFF.

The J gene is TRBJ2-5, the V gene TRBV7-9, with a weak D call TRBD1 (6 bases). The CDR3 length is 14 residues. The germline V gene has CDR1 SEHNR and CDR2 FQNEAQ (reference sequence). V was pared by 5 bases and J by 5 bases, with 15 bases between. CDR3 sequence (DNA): TGTGCCAGCAGCGCTGGCAGGGGTGGCGAGACCCAGTACTTC. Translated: CASSAGRGGETQYF.

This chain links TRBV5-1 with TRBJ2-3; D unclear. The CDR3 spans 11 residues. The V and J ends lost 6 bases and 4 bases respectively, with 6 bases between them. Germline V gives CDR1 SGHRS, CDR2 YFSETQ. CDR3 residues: CASMQSDTQYF. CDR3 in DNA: TGCGCCAGCATGCAGTCAGATACGCAGTATTTT.

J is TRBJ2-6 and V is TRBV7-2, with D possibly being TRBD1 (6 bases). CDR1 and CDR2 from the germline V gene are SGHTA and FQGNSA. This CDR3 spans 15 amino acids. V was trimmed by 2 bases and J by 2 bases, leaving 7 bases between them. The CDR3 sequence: CASSLNRAGANVLTF. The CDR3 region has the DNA TGTGCCAGCAGCTTAAACAGGGCTGGGGCCAACGTCCTGACTTTC.

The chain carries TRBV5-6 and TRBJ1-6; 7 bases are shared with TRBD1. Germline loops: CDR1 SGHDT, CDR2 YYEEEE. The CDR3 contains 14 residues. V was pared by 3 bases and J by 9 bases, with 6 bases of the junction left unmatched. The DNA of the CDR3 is TGTGCCAGCAGCTGGCCGGGACAGAGTTCACCCCTCCACTTT. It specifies CASSWPGQSSPLHF.

CDR3 protein: CASRHRQGDYEQYF. The DNA of the CDR3 is TGTGCCAGCAGACACAGACAGGGGGACTACGAGCAGTACTTC. The chain employs TRBV27 and TRBJ2-7; 9 nucleotides line up with TRBD1. This CDR3 region has 14 residues. Unmatched junction bases numbered 6, after V lost 6 bases and J lost 3 bases. The germline gives CDR1 MNHEY, CDR2 SMNVEV (reference sequence).

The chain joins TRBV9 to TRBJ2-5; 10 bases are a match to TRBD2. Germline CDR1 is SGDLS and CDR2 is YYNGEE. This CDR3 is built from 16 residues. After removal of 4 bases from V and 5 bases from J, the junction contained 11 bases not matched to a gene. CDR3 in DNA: TGTGCCAGCAGCTCCTCAGCGGGAGGGCCACGGGAGACCCAGTACTTC. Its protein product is CASSSSAGGPRETQYF. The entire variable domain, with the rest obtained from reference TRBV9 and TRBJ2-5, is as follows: DSGVTQTPKHLITATGQRVTLRCSPRSGDLSVYWYQQSLDQGLQFLIQYYNGEERAKGNILERFSAQQFPDLHSELNLSSLELGDSALYFCASSSSAGGPRETQYFGPGTRLLVL.

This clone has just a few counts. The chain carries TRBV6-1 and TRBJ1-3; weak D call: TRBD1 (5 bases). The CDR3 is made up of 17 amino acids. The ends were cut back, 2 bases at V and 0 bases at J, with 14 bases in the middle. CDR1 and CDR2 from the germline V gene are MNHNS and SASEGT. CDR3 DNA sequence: TGTGCCAGCAGTGAACGGCAGGGCGATTTCTCTGGAAACACCATATATTTT. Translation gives CASSERQGDFSGNTIYF.

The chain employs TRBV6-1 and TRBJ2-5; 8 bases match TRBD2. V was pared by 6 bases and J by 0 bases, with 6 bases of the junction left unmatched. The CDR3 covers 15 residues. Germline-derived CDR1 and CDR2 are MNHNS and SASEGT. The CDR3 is CASRSGGANQETQYF. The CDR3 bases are TGTGCCAGCAGGTCGGGGGGGGCAAACCAAGAGACCCAGTACTTC.

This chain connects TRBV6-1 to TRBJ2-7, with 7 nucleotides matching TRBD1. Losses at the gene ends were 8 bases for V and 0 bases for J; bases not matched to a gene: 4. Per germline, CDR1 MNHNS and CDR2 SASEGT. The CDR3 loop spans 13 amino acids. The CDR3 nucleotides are TGTGCCAGCTCCAGGGGGATCTCCTACGAGCAGTACTTC. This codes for CASSRGISYEQYF.

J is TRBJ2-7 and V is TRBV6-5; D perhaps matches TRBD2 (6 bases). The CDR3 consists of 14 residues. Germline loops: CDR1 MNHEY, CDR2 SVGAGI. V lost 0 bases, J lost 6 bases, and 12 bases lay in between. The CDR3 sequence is CASSYSWGVGEQYF. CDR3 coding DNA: TGTGCCAGCAGTTACTCGTGGGGGGTGGGCGAGCAGTACTTC.

Written as DNA, the CDR3 is TGTGCCAGCAGTGAACCGAGGACTTTCACCGGGGAGCTGTTTTTT. It codes for CASSEPRTFTGELFF. V usage is TRBV25-1 and J usage is TRBJ2-2; D might be TRBD2 (5 bases). Germline lookup yields CDR1 MGHDK and CDR2 SYGVNS. The CDR3 consists of 15 residues. The germline V and J ends were trimmed by 2 bases and 4 bases, with 11 bases remaining between them. Looking up the rest from reference TRBV25-1 and TRBJ2-2 gives the full variable domain: EADIYQTPRYLVIGTGKKITLECSQTMGHDKMYWYQQDPGMELHLIHYSYGVNSTEKGDLSSESTVSRIRTEHFPLTLESARPSHTSQYLCASSEPRTFTGELFFGEGSRLTVL.

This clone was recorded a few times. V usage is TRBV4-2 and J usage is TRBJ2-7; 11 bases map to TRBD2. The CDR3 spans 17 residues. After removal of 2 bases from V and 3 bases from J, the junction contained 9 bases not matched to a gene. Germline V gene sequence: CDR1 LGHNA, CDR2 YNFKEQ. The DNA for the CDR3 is TGTGCCAGCAGCCAACTGTACGGGACTAGCGGCTACTACGAGCAGTACTTC. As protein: CASSQLYGTSGYYEQYF.

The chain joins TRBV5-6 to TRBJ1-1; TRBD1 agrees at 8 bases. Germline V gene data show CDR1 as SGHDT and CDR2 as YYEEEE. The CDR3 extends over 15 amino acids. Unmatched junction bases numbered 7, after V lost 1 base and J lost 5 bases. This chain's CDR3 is CASSLTQGALTEAFF. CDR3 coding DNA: TGTGCCAGCAGCTTGACGCAGGGGGCCCTTACTGAAGCTTTCTTT.

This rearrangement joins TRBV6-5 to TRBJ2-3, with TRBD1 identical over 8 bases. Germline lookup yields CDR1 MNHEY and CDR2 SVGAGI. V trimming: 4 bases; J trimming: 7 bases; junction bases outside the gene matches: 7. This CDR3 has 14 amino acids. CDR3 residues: CASSSQGGLNTQYF. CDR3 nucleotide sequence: TGTGCCAGCAGTTCACAGGGGGGTCTGAATACGCAGTATTTT.

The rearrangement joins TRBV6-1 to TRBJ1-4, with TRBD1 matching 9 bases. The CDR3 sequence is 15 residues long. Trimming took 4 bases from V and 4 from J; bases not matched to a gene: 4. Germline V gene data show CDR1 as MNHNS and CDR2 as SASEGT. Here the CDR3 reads CASSVQGAFNEKLFF. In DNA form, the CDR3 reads TGTGCCAGCAGTGTACAGGGGGCCTTTAATGAAAAACTGTTTTTT.

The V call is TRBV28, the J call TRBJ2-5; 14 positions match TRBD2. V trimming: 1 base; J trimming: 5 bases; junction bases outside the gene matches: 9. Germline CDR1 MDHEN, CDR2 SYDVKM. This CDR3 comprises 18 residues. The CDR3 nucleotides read TGTGCCAGCAGTTTATCGGGACTAGCGGGAGCCACGGGGGAGACCCAGTACTTC. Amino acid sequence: CASSLSGLAGATGETQYF. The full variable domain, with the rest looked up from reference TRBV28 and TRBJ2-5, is DVKVTQSSRYLVKRTGEKVFLECVQDMDHENMFWYRQDPGLGLRLIYFSYDVKMKEKGDIPEGYSVSREKKERFSLILESASTNQTSMYLCASSLSGLAGATGETQYFGPGTRLLVL.

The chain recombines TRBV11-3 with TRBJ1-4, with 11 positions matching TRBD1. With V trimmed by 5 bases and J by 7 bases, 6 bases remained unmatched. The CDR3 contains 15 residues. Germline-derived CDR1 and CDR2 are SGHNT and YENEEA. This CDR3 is CASSLGTGGVEKLFF. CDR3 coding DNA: TGTGCCAGCAGCCTAGGGACAGGGGGTGTTGAAAAACTGTTTTTT.

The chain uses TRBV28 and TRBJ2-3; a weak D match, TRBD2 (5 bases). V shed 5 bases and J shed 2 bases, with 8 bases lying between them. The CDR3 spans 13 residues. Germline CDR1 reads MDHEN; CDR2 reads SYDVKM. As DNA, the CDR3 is TGTGCCAGCAGTCTCGGACTCACAGATACGCAGTATTTT. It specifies CASSLGLTDTQYF.

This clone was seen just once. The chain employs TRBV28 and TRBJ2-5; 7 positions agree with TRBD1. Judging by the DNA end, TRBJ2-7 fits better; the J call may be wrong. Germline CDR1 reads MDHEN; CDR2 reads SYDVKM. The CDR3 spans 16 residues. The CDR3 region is CASSVGGRPGPYEQYF. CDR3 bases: TGTGCCAGCAGTGTAGGGGGCAGGCCTGGACCCTACGAGCAGTACTTC.

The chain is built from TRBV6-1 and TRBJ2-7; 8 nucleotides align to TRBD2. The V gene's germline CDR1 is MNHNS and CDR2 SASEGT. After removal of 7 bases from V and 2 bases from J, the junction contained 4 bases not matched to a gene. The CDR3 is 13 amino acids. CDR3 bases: TGTGCCAGCACTTTAGCGGGAACCTACGAGCAGTACTTC. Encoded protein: CASTLAGTYEQYF.

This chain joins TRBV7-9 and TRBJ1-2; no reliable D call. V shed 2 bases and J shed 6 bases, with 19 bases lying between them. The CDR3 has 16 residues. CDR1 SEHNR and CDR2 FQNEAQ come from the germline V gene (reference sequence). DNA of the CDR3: TGTGCCAGCAGCTTACCTGGAGGGATCTTTATGGATGGCTACACCTTC. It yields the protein CASSLPGGIFMDGYTF.

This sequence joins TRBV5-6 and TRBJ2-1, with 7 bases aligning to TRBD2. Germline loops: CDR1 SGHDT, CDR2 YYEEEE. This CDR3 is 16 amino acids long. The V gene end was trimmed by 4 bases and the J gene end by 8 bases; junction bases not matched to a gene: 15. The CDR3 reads CASSPVGLVLGDEQFF. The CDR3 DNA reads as TGTGCCAGCAGCCCAGTCGGACTAGTACTGGGCGATGAGCAGTTCTTC.

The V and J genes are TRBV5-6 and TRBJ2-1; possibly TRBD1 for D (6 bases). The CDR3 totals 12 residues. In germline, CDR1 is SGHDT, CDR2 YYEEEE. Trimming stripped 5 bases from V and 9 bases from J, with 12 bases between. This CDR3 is CASSQQGREQFF. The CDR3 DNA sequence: TGTGCCAGCAGTCAACAGGGACGTGAGCAGTTCTTC.